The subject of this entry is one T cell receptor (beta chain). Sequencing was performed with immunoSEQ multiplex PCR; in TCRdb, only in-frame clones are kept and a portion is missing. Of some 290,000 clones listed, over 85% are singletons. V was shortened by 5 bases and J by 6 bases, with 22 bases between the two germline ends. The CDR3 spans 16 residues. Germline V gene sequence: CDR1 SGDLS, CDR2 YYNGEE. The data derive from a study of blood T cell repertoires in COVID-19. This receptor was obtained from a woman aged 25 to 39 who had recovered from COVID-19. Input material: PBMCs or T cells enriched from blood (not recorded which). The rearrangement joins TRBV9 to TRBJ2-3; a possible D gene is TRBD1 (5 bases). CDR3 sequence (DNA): TGTGCCAGCAGTTTTTCCCTGGAAAACCCAGGGGATACGCAGTATTTT. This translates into CASSFSLENPGDTQYF.